Listed below are T cell receptor beta chains from one sample, sequenced in a study of blood T cell repertoires in COVID-19. Repertoires were generated with immunoSEQ multiplex PCR, while TCRdb's copy carries only in-frame clones and drops some. The sample has about 88,000 clones, around 85% seen once; the top ten hold about a sixth. The source material was peripheral blood. The source is a woman aged 55 to 70 with COVID-19, enrolled during active disease. The CDR3 runs from the conserved cysteine through the conserved F or W. A D gene is named only where the DNA matches it firmly. Size tells how often a clone was seen (once, few, many) or the class of an expanded clone, and some rows leave it out.

size	V	J	D	DNA	CDR3
-	TRBV5-4	TRBJ1-6	-	TGTGCCAGCAGCTTGGCTCAGAATTCACCCCTCCACTTT	CASSLAQNSPLHF
-	TRBV4-1	TRBJ1-4	TRBD1	TGCGCCAGCAGCCACCGCCGTCTTACAGGGGCGAATAATGAAAAACTGTTTTTT	CASSHRRLTGANNEKLFF
-	TRBV2	TRBJ2-5	-	TGTGCCAGCAGTGCCCAGCTGTCGGGGCAAGAGACCCAGTACTTC	CASSAQLSGQETQYF
-	TRBV7-2	TRBJ2-3	TRBD1	TGTGCCAGCAGCTCTGGACAGGGTTGGGGCACAGATACGCAGTATTTT	CASSSGQGWGTDTQYF
-	TRBV6-5	TRBJ1-1	-	TGTGCCACCATGGAGGGTATGAACACTGAAGCTTTCTTT	CATMEGMNTEAFF
-	TRBV3-1/TRBV3-2	TRBJ2-1	-	TGTGCCAGCAGCCAAGCCGGAGGCGGGGTTTACAATGAGCAGTTCTTC	CASSQAGGGVYNEQFF
-	TRBV21-1	TRBJ2-2	-	TGTGCCAGCAGCACCAAGACAGGGGTTACGAACACCGGGGAGCTGTTTTTT	CASSTKTGVTNTGELFF
-	TRBV5-4	TRBJ2-5	-	TGTGCCAGCAGCCGGGGGGCGGAAGAGACCCAGTACTTC	CASSRGAEETQYF
once	TRBV7-9	TRBJ1-5	-	TGTGCCAGCAGCTTGGGGGGGCAGAATCAGCCCCAGCATTTT	CASSLGGQNQPQHF
-	TRBV7-2	TRBJ1-1	-	TGTGCCAGCAGCCCTCGACGGCGGCAGGCTTTCTTT	CASSPRRRQAFF
-	TRBV27	TRBJ1-2	-	TGTGCCAGCTCCCTCGGGGGTTTTCACTATGGCTACACCTTC	CASSLGGFHYGYTF
few	TRBV30	TRBJ1-2	-	TGTGCCTGGAGCGGGGGTATTCACTATGGCTACACCTTC	CAWSGGIHYGYTF
few	TRBV3-1/TRBV3-2	TRBJ2-3	TRBD1	TGTGCCAGCAGCCAGAGGCCGGGACAGGGGTATTCAGATACGCAGTATTTT	CASSQRPGQGYSDTQYF
-	TRBV5-1	TRBJ2-1	-	TGCGCCAGCAGCTTGGTGGGGGCGCGGAATGAGCAGTTCTTC	CASSLVGARNEQFF
-	TRBV4-3	TRBJ2-3	-	TGCGCCAGCAGCCCCAGTTTCGGCACAGATACGCAGTATTTT	CASSPSFGTDTQYF
-	TRBV3-1/TRBV3-2	TRBJ2-5	TRBD2	TGTGCCAGCAGCCCCCCCTGGGGGGATAGCGGGGCTGAGACCCAGTACTTC	CASSPPWGDSGAETQYF
-	TRBV20-1	TRBJ1-1	-	TGCAGTGCTAGTGACGGGGGGCGAACTGAAGCTTTCTTT	CSASDGGRTEAFF
-	TRBV2	TRBJ1-2	-	TGTGCCGGGTCGGGGTCTATCACTAACTATGGCTACACCTTC	CAGSGSITNYGYTF
-	TRBV9	TRBJ2-2	-	TGTGCCAGCAGCGTAGCGGGTCGCACCGGGGAGCTGTTTTTT	CASSVAGRTGELFF
-	TRBV4-3	TRBJ2-2	-	TGCGCCAGCAGCTCGGGACTGGCGGGACCCGGGGAGCTGTTTTTT	CASSSGLAGPGELFF
-	TRBV7-9	TRBJ2-1	TRBD1	TGTGCCAGCAGCTTAAGGGCGACAGGGGTAAATGAGCAGTTCTTC	CASSLRATGVNEQFF
-	TRBV10-1	TRBJ1-1	-	TGCGCCAGCAGTCGGGGTTACGGCACTGAAGCTTTCTTT	CASSRGYGTEAFF
-	TRBV10-2	TRBJ2-7	TRBD2	TGCGCCAGCAGTGAGTCGATTGGCGGGGGGTATGACGAGCAGTACTTC	CASSESIGGGYDEQYF
-	TRBV3-1/TRBV3-2	TRBJ1-1	-	TGTGCCAGCAGCCATGTGGCAGGGCTAGGAGAAGCTTTCTTT	CASSHVAGLGEAFF
-	TRBV10-3	TRBJ1-1	-	TGTGCCATCAGTGGGGGCTCGGCTGAAGCTTTCTTT	CAISGGSAEAFF
-	TRBV19	TRBJ1-5	-	TGTGCCAGTAGTGGAGGGACGGGTGCTCAGCCCCAGCATTTT	CASSGGTGAQPQHF
-	TRBV29-1	TRBJ2-7	-	TGCAGCGTTGAAGAACCAGGGGTAAACGAGCAGTACTTC	CSVEEPGVNEQYF
-	TRBV5-1	TRBJ1-6	TRBD1	TGCGCCAGCAGCTTGTCCGGGACAGGGGGCTCGCGGAATTCACCCCTCCACTTT	CASSLSGTGGSRNSPLHF
-	TRBV21-1	TRBJ1-6	-	TGTGCCAGCATCTATCCCCTGCATAATTCACCCCTCCACTTT	CASIYPLHNSPLHF
few	TRBV19	TRBJ2-7	TRBD2	TGTGCCAGTAGTTTGCAGCGGGGACCCTACGAGCAGTACTTC	CASSLQRGPYEQYF
-	TRBV6-2/TRBV6-3	TRBJ1-6	-	TGTGCCAGCAGTTATGGGAAGCCCGGACAGCAGGGAACCTATAATTCACCCCTCCACTTT	CASSYGKPGQQGTYNSPLHF
-	TRBV3-1/TRBV3-2	TRBJ1-4	-	TGTGCCAGCAGCCAAGCCCCGGGGGGAGAAGAAAAACTGTTTTTT	CASSQAPGGEEKLFF
-	TRBV7-8	TRBJ1-2	TRBD1	TGTGCCAGCAGCTTAGCCGGGACAGGGCACTATGGCTACACCTTC	CASSLAGTGHYGYTF
-	TRBV7-2	TRBJ2-5	TRBD2	TGTGCCAGCAGCGAACTAGCGACGGAGACCCAGTACTTC	CASSELATETQYF
-	TRBV7-9	TRBJ2-7	-	TGTGCCAGCAGCCCAGTTAGCTTACTCGACGAGCAGTACTTC	CASSPVSLLDEQYF
-	TRBV5-1	TRBJ2-3	TRBD1	TGCGCCAGCAGCCAGGGGGCCTCAGATACGCAGTATTTT	CASSQGASDTQYF
-	TRBV7-2	TRBJ1-3	TRBD1	TGTGCCAGCAGGAACACGGGACAGGGAAACACCATATATTTT	CASRNTGQGNTIYF
-	TRBV5-4	TRBJ2-5	TRBD1	TGTGCCAGCAGCTCCAGGACAGGGGAGGAGACCCAGTACTTC	CASSSRTGEETQYF
-	TRBV7-3	TRBJ2-5	TRBD2	TGTGCCAGCAGCTTAGGCGGGGGGCAAGAGACCCAGTACTTC	CASSLGGGQETQYF
-	TRBV5-1	TRBJ1-2	-	TGCGCCAGCAGCTTTGGCCCCGCCGGGAACTATGGCTACACCTTC	CASSFGPAGNYGYTF
few	TRBV5-6	TRBJ1-3	-	TGTGCCAGCAGCTTGGCCTCGGGCTCTGGAAACACCATATATTTT	CASSLASGSGNTIYF
-	TRBV19	TRBJ2-7	-	TGTGCCAGTAGTGCAGGGGCGATCACCGAGCAGTACTTC	CASSAGAITEQYF
-	TRBV9	TRBJ2-3	TRBD2	TGTGCCAGCAGCGGCCAGGCCTTTTGGGGCGGGGGGGCCCCAGATACGCAGTATTTT	CASSGQAFWGGGAPDTQYF
few	TRBV12-3/TRBV12-4	TRBJ1-2	-	TGTGCCAGCAGTCCTACTCCCTATGGCTACACCTTC	CASSPTPYGYTF
-	TRBV9	TRBJ2-1	-	TGTGCCAGCAGCCCGGACTGGAATGAGCAGTTCTTC	CASSPDWNEQFF
-	TRBV11-2	TRBJ2-2	-	TGTGCCAGCAGCAATCAGGGTGAGGAGCTGTTTTTT	CASSNQGEELFF
-	TRBV18	TRBJ1-2	TRBD1	TGTGCCAGCTCAGAGACAGGGGGAAGTGGCTACACCTTC	CASSETGGSGYTF
once	TRBV5-8	TRBJ1-1	TRBD1	TGTGCCAGCAGGGGAAGGACAGGGGGCCGAACTGAAGCTTTCTTT	CASRGRTGGRTEAFF
-	TRBV5-8	TRBJ2-7	-	TGTGCCAGCAGCTTGGCCCCCCCCAGGAATAACGAGCAGTACTTC	CASSLAPPRNNEQYF
-	TRBV4-2	TRBJ2-7	TRBD2	TGTGCCAGCAGCCAAGAGGTGGACGGGGGGTCCGAGCAGTACTTC	CASSQEVDGGSEQYF
-	TRBV6-5	TRBJ1-1	-	TGTGCCAGCAGCGGTAGTGTCACTGAAGCTTTCTTT	CASSGSVTEAFF
-	TRBV2	TRBJ2-2	TRBD1	TGTGCCAGCAGGGCCGGGACAGAAAACACCGGGGAGCTGTTTTTT	CASRAGTENTGELFF
-	TRBV27	TRBJ2-1	TRBD2	TGTGCCAGCAGTTGGGTAGCGGGGGCGGGGAATGAGCAGTTCTTC	CASSWVAGAGNEQFF
-	TRBV10-3	TRBJ2-2	TRBD1	TGTGCCATCAGGTTGGGACAGGGGAACACCGGGGAGCTGTTTTTT	CAIRLGQGNTGELFF
few	TRBV9	TRBJ2-3	TRBD2	TGTGCCAGCAGCGTAGGTCGAGCGGGGGATAGCACAGATACGCAGTATTTT	CASSVGRAGDSTDTQYF
-	TRBV19	TRBJ1-2	-	TGTGCCAGTAGTGTCCCGCCAGGGATCTTGGGGGCCTATGGCTACACCTTC	CASSVPPGILGAYGYTF
-	TRBV6-2/TRBV6-3	TRBJ1-5	TRBD1	TGTGCCAGCAGTCCCGCCGGACAGGGGGGCAATCAGCCCCAGCATTTT	CASSPAGQGGNQPQHF
-	TRBV6-2/TRBV6-3	TRBJ2-7	-	TGTGCCAGCAGTTACTCTAGGCAGGGGCGGTACGAGCAGTACTTC	CASSYSRQGRYEQYF
once	TRBV30	TRBJ1-4	-	TGTGCCTGGAGCGCAAATGTCAGGACAGAGTATAATGAAAAACTGTTTTTT	CAWSANVRTEYNEKLFF
-	TRBV18	TRBJ1-4	TRBD1	TGTGCCAGCTCACCCCGGGACAGGGGGCGAGAAAAACTGTTTTTT	CASSPRDRGREKLFF